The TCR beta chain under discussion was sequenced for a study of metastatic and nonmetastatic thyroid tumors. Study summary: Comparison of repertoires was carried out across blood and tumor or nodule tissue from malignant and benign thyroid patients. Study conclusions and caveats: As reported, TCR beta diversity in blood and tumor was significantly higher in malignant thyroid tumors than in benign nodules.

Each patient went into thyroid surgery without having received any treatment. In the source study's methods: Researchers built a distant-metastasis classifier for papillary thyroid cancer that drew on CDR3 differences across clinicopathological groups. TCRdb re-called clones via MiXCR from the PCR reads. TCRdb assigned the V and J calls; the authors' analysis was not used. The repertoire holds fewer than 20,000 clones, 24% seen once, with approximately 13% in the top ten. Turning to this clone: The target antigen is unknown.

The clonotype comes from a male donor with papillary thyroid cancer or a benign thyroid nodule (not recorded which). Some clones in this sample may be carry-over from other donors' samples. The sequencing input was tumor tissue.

DNA for the CDR3: TGTGCCAGCAGCTTAGCAGGGACTAGCACCCACAATGAGCAGTTCTTC. This gives the protein CASSLAGTSTHNEQFF. The chain carries TRBV7-2 and TRBJ2-1; 9 bases align to TRBD2. This CDR3 has 16 amino acids. Germline V gene sequence: CDR1 SGHTA, CDR2 FQGNSA. V trimming: 0 bases; J trimming: 5 bases; junction bases outside the gene matches: 5.